The clone carrying this T cell receptor beta chain was seen many times. This specimen belongs to a study of blood T cells in healthy people across ages. A J-beta primer mix and a sample-barcoded 5' primer were used in a second PCR of about 7 to 12 cycles. TCRdb fed the 5' RACE reads into MiXCR, producing one record per CDR3 protein. The sample contains around 1,800,000 distinct CDR3 sequences, more than 35% of which appear only once. Germline CDR1 DFQATT, CDR2 SNEGSKA (reference sequence). The ends were cut back, 5 bases at V and 1 base at J, with 11 bases in the middle. The CDR3 consists of 13 residues.

The sequence was obtained from a human donor in good health. The chain links TRBV20-1 to TRBJ1-1; D is perhaps TRBD1 (5 bases). Sequencing was performed on blood. The CDR3 nucleotides are TGCAGTGCTTTCGGGACGGCGAACACTGAAGCTTTCTTT. It encodes CSAFGTANTEAFF.